Listed below are T cell receptor beta chains from one sample, sequenced in a study of shared clonotypes between healthy human individuals. The method was immunoSEQ multiplex PCR; TCRdb's version includes in-frame clones alone and lacks a portion of them. Here the sample spans about 700,000 clones, about 91% being singletons. The sequenced material came from naive CD8+ T cells sorted from blood. The source of these receptors is a man aged 25-45 years in good health. The CDR3 runs from the conserved cysteine through the conserved F or W. Each record gives: D gene, clone size, V gene, J gene, CDR3 DNA, CDR3 protein. The D gene is left open where the match is weak. A row's size may be missing; if present it is once, few, many or a size class.

d_call: NA
clone_size: NA
v_call: TRBV29-1
j_call: TRBJ2-1
cdr3_nt: TGCAGCGTTGTCTGGCGGTCAAATGAGCAGTTCTTC
cdr3_aa: CSVVWRSNEQFF

d_call: TRBD1
clone_size: NA
v_call: TRBV28
j_call: TRBJ2-3
cdr3_nt: TGTGCCAGCAGTACCCCCCCGACAGGGGAGACAGATACGCAGTATTTT
cdr3_aa: CASSTPPTGETDTQYF

d_call: NA
clone_size: once
v_call: TRBV7-9
j_call: TRBJ1-5
cdr3_nt: TGTGCCAGCAGCCGACCTGGGGGGCCCCAGCATTTT
cdr3_aa: CASSRPGGPQHF

d_call: TRBD1
clone_size: NA
v_call: TRBV28
j_call: TRBJ2-1
cdr3_nt: TGTGCCAGCAGAACACCGGGACAGGCCGTGAATGAGCAGTTCTTC
cdr3_aa: CASRTPGQAVNEQFF

d_call: TRBD2
clone_size: once
v_call: TRBV13
j_call: TRBJ2-3
cdr3_nt: TGTGCCAGCAGCCCCAGACTAGCGGGGCACACAGATACGCAGTATTTT
cdr3_aa: CASSPRLAGHTDTQYF

d_call: TRBD1
clone_size: NA
v_call: TRBV10-2
j_call: TRBJ1-5
cdr3_nt: TGCGCCAGCAGCGACAGGGGGCATGTTCAGCCCCAGCATTTT
cdr3_aa: CASSDRGHVQPQHF

d_call: NA
clone_size: NA
v_call: TRBV11-2
j_call: TRBJ1-1
cdr3_nt: TGTGCCAGTGAGGGACAGAACACTGAAGCTTTCTTT
cdr3_aa: CASEGQNTEAFF

d_call: NA
clone_size: many
v_call: TRBV4-3
j_call: TRBJ2-7
cdr3_nt: TGCGCCAGCAGCCAAGATCGGCACTCAACCTACGAGCAGTACTTC
cdr3_aa: CASSQDRHSTYEQYF

d_call: NA
clone_size: NA
v_call: TRBV20-1
j_call: TRBJ2-3
cdr3_nt: TGCAGTGCTAGAGGGGATACGCAGTATTTT
cdr3_aa: CSARGDTQYF

d_call: NA
clone_size: NA
v_call: TRBV19
j_call: TRBJ2-7
cdr3_nt: TGTGCCAGTAGTATCTTTTTGTCCTACGAGCAGTACTTC
cdr3_aa: CASSIFLSYEQYF

d_call: TRBD1
clone_size: NA
v_call: TRBV25-1
j_call: TRBJ2-2
cdr3_nt: TGTGCCAGCAGTGATGGGACAGGGGTGCGGGAAAGGGCCGGGGAGCTGTTTTTT
cdr3_aa: CASSDGTGVRERAGELFF

d_call: TRBD1
clone_size: few
v_call: TRBV25-1
j_call: TRBJ2-1
cdr3_nt: TGTGCCAGCAGTGGGGGACAGGGTAGTCACAATGAGCAGTTCTTC
cdr3_aa: CASSGGQGSHNEQFF

d_call: NA
clone_size: NA
v_call: TRBV29-1
j_call: TRBJ2-7
cdr3_nt: TGCAGCGTTGCCGGACTGAGAGAGCCGAGGGCCCCTCTCTCCTACGAGCAGTACTTC
cdr3_aa: CSVAGLREPRAPLSYEQYF

d_call: NA
clone_size: NA
v_call: TRBV14
j_call: TRBJ1-1
cdr3_nt: TGTGCCAGCAGCCAAGAATCCCCCCGGGTCCGTGAAGCTTTCTTT
cdr3_aa: CASSQESPRVREAFF

d_call: TRBD1
clone_size: NA
v_call: TRBV5-1
j_call: TRBJ2-3
cdr3_nt: TGCGCCAGCAGCACGGGGACAGGGGGCGCAGATACGCAGTATTTT
cdr3_aa: CASSTGTGGADTQYF

d_call: NA
clone_size: NA
v_call: TRBV21-1
j_call: TRBJ1-5
cdr3_nt: TGTGCCAGCAGCAAAGCGAGGGGGGGTCAGCCCCAGCATTTT
cdr3_aa: CASSKARGGQPQHF

d_call: NA
clone_size: NA
v_call: TRBV27
j_call: TRBJ2-1
cdr3_nt: TGTGCCAGCAGTTTATCAAATAGTGAGCAGTTCTTC
cdr3_aa: CASSLSNSEQFF

d_call: NA
clone_size: NA
v_call: TRBV2
j_call: TRBJ2-7
cdr3_nt: TGTGCCAGCAGTTTACGGGAGATCTTCGGCGAGCAGTACTTC
cdr3_aa: CASSLREIFGEQYF

d_call: TRBD1
clone_size: NA
v_call: TRBV30
j_call: TRBJ1-1
cdr3_nt: TGTGCCTGGAGGCTTAGGACAGGGATAAACACTGAAGCTTTCTTT
cdr3_aa: CAWRLRTGINTEAFF

d_call: TRBD2
clone_size: NA
v_call: TRBV30
j_call: TRBJ2-3
cdr3_nt: TGTGCCTGGCGACTAGCCACCGGCACAGATACGCAGTATTTT
cdr3_aa: CAWRLATGTDTQYF

d_call: NA
clone_size: once
v_call: TRBV27
j_call: TRBJ2-3
cdr3_nt: TGTGCCAGCAGTTTTGGTGGAGATACGCAGTATTTT
cdr3_aa: CASSFGGDTQYF

d_call: TRBD1
clone_size: once
v_call: TRBV13
j_call: TRBJ2-7
cdr3_nt: TGTGCCAGCAGCTCCGGGACAGATTTCTACGAGCAGTACTTC
cdr3_aa: CASSSGTDFYEQYF

d_call: NA
clone_size: NA
v_call: TRBV5-1
j_call: TRBJ2-1
cdr3_nt: TGCGCCAGCAGCTTGGTAGAGGGGACACCGTACAATGAGCAGTTCTTC
cdr3_aa: CASSLVEGTPYNEQFF

d_call: TRBD2
clone_size: NA
v_call: TRBV5-1
j_call: TRBJ2-1
cdr3_nt: TGCGCCAGCAGTCCTAGCGGGATATATTCCCCCCACAATGAGCAGTTCTTC
cdr3_aa: CASSPSGIYSPHNEQFF

d_call: NA
clone_size: NA
v_call: TRBV6-1
j_call: TRBJ2-1
cdr3_nt: TGTGCCAGTGGGGAGACTACTTTGGGATACAATGAGCAGTTCTTC
cdr3_aa: CASGETTLGYNEQFF

d_call: TRBD1
clone_size: NA
v_call: TRBV5-5
j_call: TRBJ1-4
cdr3_nt: TGTGCCAGCAGCTATGGGGAACAGGGGACCACTAATGAAAAACTGTTTTTT
cdr3_aa: CASSYGEQGTTNEKLFF

d_call: NA
clone_size: NA
v_call: TRBV27
j_call: TRBJ2-7
cdr3_nt: TGTGCCAGCAGTTTTCAGGGATACTACGAGCAGTACTTC
cdr3_aa: CASSFQGYYEQYF

d_call: TRBD1
clone_size: NA
v_call: TRBV27
j_call: TRBJ2-7
cdr3_nt: TGTGCCAGCAGTTTATCAGGACAGGGGTACTACGAGCAGTACTTC
cdr3_aa: CASSLSGQGYYEQYF

d_call: NA
clone_size: few
v_call: TRBV7-2
j_call: TRBJ2-7
cdr3_nt: TGTGCCAGCAGTCATCCCGGGACCCCCTCCTACGAGCAGTACTTC
cdr3_aa: CASSHPGTPSYEQYF

d_call: TRBD2
clone_size: NA
v_call: TRBV10-3
j_call: TRBJ2-7
cdr3_nt: TGTGCCATCAGTGAGACTAGCGCCGAGCAGTACTTC
cdr3_aa: CAISETSAEQYF

d_call: NA
clone_size: NA
v_call: TRBV5-6
j_call: TRBJ2-2
cdr3_nt: TGTGCCAGCAGCTTGGGCCCAGGGAACACCGGGGAGCTGTTTTTT
cdr3_aa: CASSLGPGNTGELFF

d_call: TRBD1
clone_size: NA
v_call: TRBV14
j_call: TRBJ2-7
cdr3_nt: TGTGCCAGCAGCCAAGACCCCAGGGGGCTGTTTTACGAGCAGTACTTC
cdr3_aa: CASSQDPRGLFYEQYF

d_call: NA
clone_size: NA
v_call: TRBV14
j_call: TRBJ2-2
cdr3_nt: TGTGCCAGCAGCCAAGGCAGGGTGCGGTACACCGGGGAGCTGTTTTTT
cdr3_aa: CASSQGRVRYTGELFF

d_call: NA
clone_size: NA
v_call: TRBV7-9
j_call: TRBJ1-1
cdr3_nt: TGTGCCAGCCTGGACAGCATGAACACTGAAGCTTTCTTT
cdr3_aa: CASLDSMNTEAFF

d_call: NA
clone_size: once
v_call: TRBV5-1
j_call: TRBJ2-3
cdr3_nt: TGCGCCAGCAGCCTGTTAACAGGGTTCGCAGATACGCAGTATTTT
cdr3_aa: CASSLLTGFADTQYF

d_call: TRBD1
clone_size: NA
v_call: TRBV5-1
j_call: TRBJ1-2
cdr3_nt: TGCGCCAGCAGCCCCCACCGGACAGGGGAAGGATATGGCTACACCTTC
cdr3_aa: CASSPHRTGEGYGYTF

d_call: NA
clone_size: NA
v_call: TRBV2
j_call: TRBJ2-1
cdr3_nt: TGTGCCAGCTTGACCTCCAGCTCCTACAATGAGCAGTTCTTC
cdr3_aa: CASLTSSSYNEQFF

d_call: TRBD1
clone_size: once
v_call: TRBV9
j_call: TRBJ1-2
cdr3_nt: TGTGCCAGCAGCGTGGGACAGTCTAACTATGGCTACACCTTC
cdr3_aa: CASSVGQSNYGYTF

d_call: TRBD1
clone_size: NA
v_call: TRBV7-9
j_call: TRBJ2-1
cdr3_nt: TGTGCCAGCAGCTATAATCCGGGACAGGGGGACAATGAGCAGTTCTTC
cdr3_aa: CASSYNPGQGDNEQFF

d_call: NA
clone_size: NA
v_call: TRBV27
j_call: TRBJ2-2
cdr3_nt: TGTGCCAGCAGTATTAATGGGGGGGAGCTGTTTTTT
cdr3_aa: CASSINGGELFF